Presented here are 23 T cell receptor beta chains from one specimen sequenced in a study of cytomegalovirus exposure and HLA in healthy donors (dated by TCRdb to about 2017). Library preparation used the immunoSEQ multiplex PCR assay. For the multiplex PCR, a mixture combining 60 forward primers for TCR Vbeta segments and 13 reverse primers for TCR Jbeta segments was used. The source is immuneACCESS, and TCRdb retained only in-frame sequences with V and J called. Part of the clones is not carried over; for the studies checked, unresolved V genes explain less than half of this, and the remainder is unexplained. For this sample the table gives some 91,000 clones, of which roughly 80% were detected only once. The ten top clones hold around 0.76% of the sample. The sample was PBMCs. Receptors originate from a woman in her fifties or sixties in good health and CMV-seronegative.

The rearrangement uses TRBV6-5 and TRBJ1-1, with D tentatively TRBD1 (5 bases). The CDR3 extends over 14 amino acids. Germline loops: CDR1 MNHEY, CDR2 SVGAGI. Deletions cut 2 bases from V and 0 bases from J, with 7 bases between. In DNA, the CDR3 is TGTGCCAGCAGTTACGCAGGGATGAACACTGAAGCTTTCTTT. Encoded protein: CASSYAGMNTEAFF.

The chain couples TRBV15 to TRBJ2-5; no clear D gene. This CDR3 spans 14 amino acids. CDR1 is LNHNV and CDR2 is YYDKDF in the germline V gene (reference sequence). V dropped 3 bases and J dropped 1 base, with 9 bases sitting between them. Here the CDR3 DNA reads TGTGCCACCAGCAGCGCACTATCCCAAGAGACCCAGTACTTC. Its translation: CATSSALSQETQYF.

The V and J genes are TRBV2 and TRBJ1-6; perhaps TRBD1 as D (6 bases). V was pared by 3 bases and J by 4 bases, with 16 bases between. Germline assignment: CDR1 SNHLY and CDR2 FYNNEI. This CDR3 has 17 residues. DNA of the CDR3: TGTGCCAGCAGTGAGAGCCCTAGACAGGTTTATAATTCACCCCTCCACTTT. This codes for CASSESPRQVYNSPLHF.

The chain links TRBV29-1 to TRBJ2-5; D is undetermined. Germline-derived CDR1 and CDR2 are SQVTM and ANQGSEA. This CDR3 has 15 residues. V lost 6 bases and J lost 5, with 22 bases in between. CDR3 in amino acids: CSVLFPFPARETQYF. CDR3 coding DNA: TGCAGCGTGTTGTTTCCCTTCCCCGCGCGGGAGACCCAGTACTTC.

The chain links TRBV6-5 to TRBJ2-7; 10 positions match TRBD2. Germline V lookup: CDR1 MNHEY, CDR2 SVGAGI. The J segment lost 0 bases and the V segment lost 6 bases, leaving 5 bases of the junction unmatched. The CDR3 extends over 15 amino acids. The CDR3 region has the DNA TGTGCCAGCAGGAGGGCTAGCGGGAGCTCCTACGAGCAGTACTTC. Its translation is CASRRASGSSYEQYF.

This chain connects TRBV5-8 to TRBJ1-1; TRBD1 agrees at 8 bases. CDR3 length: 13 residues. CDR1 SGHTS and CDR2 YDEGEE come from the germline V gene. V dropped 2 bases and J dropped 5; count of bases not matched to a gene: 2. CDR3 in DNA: TGTGCCAGCAGCTTCGACAGGGGAACTGAAGCTTTCTTT. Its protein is CASSFDRGTEAFF.

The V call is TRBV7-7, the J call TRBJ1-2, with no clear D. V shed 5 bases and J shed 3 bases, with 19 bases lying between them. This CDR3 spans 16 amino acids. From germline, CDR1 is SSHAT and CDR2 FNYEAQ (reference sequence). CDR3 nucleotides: TGTGCCAGCAGCCCCTTAGCCGAAGGATTGGACTATGGCTACACCTTC. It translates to CASSPLAEGLDYGYTF.

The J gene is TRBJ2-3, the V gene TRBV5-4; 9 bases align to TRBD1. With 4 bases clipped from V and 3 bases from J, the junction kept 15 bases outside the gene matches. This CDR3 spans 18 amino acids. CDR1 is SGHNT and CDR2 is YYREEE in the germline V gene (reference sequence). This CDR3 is CASSRTIVGQGNTDTQYF. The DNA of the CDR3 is TGTGCCAGCAGCCGTACGATCGTTGGACAGGGGAATACAGATACGCAGTATTTT.

CDR3 in amino acids: CASSSGVNTGELFF. The CDR3 DNA follows: TGTGCCAGCAGTTCCGGGGTAAACACCGGGGAGCTGTTTTTT. The chain couples TRBV7-2 to TRBJ2-2; D may be TRBD2 (5 bases). The CDR3 is made up of 14 amino acids. Trimming cost V 6 bases and J 2 bases, with 10 bases left between them. Germline CDR1 and CDR2: SGHTA and FQGNSA.

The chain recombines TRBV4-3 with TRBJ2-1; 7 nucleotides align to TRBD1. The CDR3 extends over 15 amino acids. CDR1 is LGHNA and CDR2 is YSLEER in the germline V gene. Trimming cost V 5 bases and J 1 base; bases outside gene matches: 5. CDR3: CASSIEQGSYNEQFF. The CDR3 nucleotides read TGCGCCAGCAGCATAGAACAGGGGTCCTACAATGAGCAGTTCTTC.

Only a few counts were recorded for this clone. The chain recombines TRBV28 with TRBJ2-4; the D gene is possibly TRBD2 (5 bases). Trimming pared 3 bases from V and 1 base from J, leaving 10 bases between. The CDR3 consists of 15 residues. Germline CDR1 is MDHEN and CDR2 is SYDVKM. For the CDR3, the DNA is TGTGCCAGCAGTTTTGAGAGAGGGGCCAAAAACATTCAGTACTTC. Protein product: CASSFERGAKNIQYF.

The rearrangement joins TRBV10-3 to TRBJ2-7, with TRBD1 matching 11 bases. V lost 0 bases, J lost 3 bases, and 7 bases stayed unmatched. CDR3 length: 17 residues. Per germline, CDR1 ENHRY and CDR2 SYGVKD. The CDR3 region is CAISESGQGANVYEQYF. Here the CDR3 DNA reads TGTGCCATCAGTGAGTCAGGACAGGGGGCTAATGTCTACGAGCAGTACTTC.

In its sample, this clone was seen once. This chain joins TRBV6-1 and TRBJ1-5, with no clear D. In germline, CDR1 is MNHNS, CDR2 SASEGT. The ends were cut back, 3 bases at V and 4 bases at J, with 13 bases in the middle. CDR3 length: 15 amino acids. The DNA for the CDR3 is TGTGCCAGCAGTGACCCCGTGACACGGAATCAGCCCCAGCATTTT. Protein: CASSDPVTRNQPQHF.

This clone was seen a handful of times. CDR3: CASSSGTGSNEQFF. CDR3 in DNA: TGCGCCAGCAGCTCCGGGACAGGGAGCAATGAGCAGTTCTTC. The chain recombines TRBV4-1 with TRBJ2-1; 9 nucleotides match TRBD1. CDR1 is MGHRA and CDR2 is YSYEKL in the germline V gene. The CDR3 sequence is 14 residues long. V shed 5 bases, J shed 6 bases, and the junction held 5 bases outside the gene matches.

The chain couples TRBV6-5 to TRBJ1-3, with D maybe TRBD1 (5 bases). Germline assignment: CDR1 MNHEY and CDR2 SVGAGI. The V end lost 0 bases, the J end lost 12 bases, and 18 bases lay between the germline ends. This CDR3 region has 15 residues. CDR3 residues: CASSYSYWEGRGIYF. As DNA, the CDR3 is TGTGCCAGCAGTTACTCGTATTGGGAGGGAAGGGGCATATATTTT.

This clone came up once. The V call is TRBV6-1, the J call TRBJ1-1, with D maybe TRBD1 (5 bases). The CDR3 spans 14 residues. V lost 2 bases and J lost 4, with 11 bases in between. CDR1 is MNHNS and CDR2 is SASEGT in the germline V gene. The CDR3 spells CASSEFGGGTEAFF. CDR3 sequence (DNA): TGTGCCAGCAGTGAATTCGGGGGTGGCACTGAAGCTTTCTTT.

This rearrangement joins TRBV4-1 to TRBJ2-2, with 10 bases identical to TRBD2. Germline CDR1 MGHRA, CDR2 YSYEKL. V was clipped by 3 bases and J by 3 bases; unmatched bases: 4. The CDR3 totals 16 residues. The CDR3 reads CASSHTGLADTGELFF. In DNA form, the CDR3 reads TGCGCCAGCAGCCACACCGGACTAGCGGACACCGGGGAGCTGTTTTTT.

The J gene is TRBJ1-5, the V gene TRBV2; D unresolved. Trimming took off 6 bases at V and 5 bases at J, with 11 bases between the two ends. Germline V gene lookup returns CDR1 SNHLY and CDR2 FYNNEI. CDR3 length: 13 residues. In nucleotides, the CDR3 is TGTGCCAGCAGCAAAACAGTGGATCAGCCCCAGCATTTT. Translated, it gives CASSKTVDQPQHF.

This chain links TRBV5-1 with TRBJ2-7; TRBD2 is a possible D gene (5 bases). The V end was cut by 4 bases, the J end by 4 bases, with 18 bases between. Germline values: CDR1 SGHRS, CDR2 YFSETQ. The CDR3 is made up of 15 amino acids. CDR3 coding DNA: TGCGCCAGCAGCGCGGGTTTGGACTGGCTGTACGAGCAGTACTTC. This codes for CASSAGLDWLYEQYF.

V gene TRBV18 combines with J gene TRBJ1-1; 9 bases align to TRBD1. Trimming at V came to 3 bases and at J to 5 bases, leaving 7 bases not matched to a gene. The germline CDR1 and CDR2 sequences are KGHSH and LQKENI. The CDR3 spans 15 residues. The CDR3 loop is CASSPATGGVTEAFF. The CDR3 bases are TGTGCCAGCTCACCCGCGACAGGGGGTGTGACTGAAGCTTTCTTT.

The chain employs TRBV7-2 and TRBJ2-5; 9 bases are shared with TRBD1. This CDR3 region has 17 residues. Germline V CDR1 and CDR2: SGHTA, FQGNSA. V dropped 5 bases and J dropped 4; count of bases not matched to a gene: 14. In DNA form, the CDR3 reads TGTGCCAGCAGCCAACCCCCCCGCTGGACAGGGGCAGAGACCCAGTACTTC. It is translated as CASSQPPRWTGAETQYF.

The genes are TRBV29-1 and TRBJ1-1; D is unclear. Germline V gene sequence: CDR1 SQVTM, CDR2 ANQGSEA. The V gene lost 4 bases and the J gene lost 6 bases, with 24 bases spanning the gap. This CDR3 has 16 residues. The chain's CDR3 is CSVARAGLYPPAEAFF. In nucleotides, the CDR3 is TGCAGCGTTGCCCGGGCAGGACTGTATCCTCCCGCTGAAGCTTTCTTT.

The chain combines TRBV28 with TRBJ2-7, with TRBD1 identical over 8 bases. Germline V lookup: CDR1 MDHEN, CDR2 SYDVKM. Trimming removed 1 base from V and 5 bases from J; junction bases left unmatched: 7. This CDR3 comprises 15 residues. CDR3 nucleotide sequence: TGTGCCAGCAGTTTATCCCCGGGACAGGCGGACGAGCAGTACTTC. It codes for CASSLSPGQADEQYF.